This paragraph covers one TCR beta chain sequence. What it binds is not known. The data are from a study of STAT5B mutations in CD4+ large granular lymphocyte leukemia. Points from the study as a whole: Without HLA matching, higher CD4+ than CD8+ T-LGLL clonality could reflect small sample size. About 25% of private leukemic clonotypes occurred rarely in other patients' non-leukemic repertoires. Patient CD4-sorted repertoires stayed more clonal than healthy ones after leukemic-clone removal.

Methods used by the authors: Productive clonotypes were detectable down to 2.59 x 10-5 frequency. Assay: immunoSEQ multiplex PCR; the TCRdb copy retains only in-frame clones and omits some. That table supplies the V and J calls and clone size; D and trimming were determined from the DNA. The sample includes about 19,000 clones, roughly 83% of them seen just once. Sequencing was carried out using CD4+ T cells from blood buffy coats. The sequence derives from a human donor in good health.

CDR3 nucleotide sequence: TGTGCCAGTAGTCTAGGCGGGAGGGGTTACAATGAGCAGTTCTTC. Protein product: CASSLGGRGYNEQFF. The chain has TRBV19 and TRBJ2-1; TRBD2 agrees at 9 bases. The CDR3 is 15 amino acids. The V segment lost 5 bases and the J segment 4 bases; nucleotides outside the gene matches: 6. Germline V CDR1 and CDR2: LNHDA, SQIVND (reference sequence).